This section outlines one T cell receptor beta chain sequence together with its context. Its specificity is not known. Data came from immunoSEQ multiplex PCR; TCRdb stores just in-frame clones and leaves some out. This sample carries 150,000 or so clones, less than 90% of them seen once, and the ten largest clones take about 4%. This specimen comes from a study of radiation and T cells in renal cell carcinoma. Study-level background: Nephrectomy followed 15 Gy stereotactic body radiation by 4 weeks. Study outcomes and limitations: Top tumor clonotypes rose in blood 2 weeks post-radiation, then contracted.

The ends lost 4 bases at V and 2 bases at J; junction bases unmatched: 8. CDR1 SGHRS and CDR2 YFSETQ come from the germline V gene. This CDR3 region has 16 residues. Time point: baseline pretreatment blood. Treatment given: 15 Gy SBRT to primary tumor, nephrectomy 4 weeks later. Radiation-treated patients gave blood at baseline, week 2 and week 4. The patient's renal cell carcinoma had clear cell pathology. Specimen: blood, collected from a patient whose treatment included radiotherapy and nephrectomy. This clonotype was obtained from a woman in her seventies with renal cell carcinoma. The chain employs TRBV5-1 and TRBJ2-1; 8 nucleotides line up with TRBD2. CDR3 DNA sequence: TGCGCCAGCAGCCCGTTAGCGGGGTCGACCTACAATGAGCAGTTCTTC. Protein: CASSPLAGSTYNEQFF. Variable domain in full (rest from reference TRBV5-1 and TRBJ2-1): KAGVTQTPRYLIKTRGQQVTLSCSPISGHRSVSWYQQTPGQGLQFLFEYFSETQRNKGNFPGRFSGRQFSNSRSEMNVSTLELGDSALYLCASSPLAGSTYNEQFFGPGTRLTVL.